What follows are 20 T cell receptor beta chains derived from one specimen sequenced in a study of shared T cell receptors in the human thymus. Libraries were prepared by immunoSEQ multiplex PCR; TCRdb keeps only in-frame clonotypes and omits some of them. Of 700,000 to 750,000 clones listed, approximately 85% were seen once; the top ten hold about 0.011%. Another study also made use of these data, one on human thymus T cells.

Material for sequencing was thymocytes. Every receptor here comes from a girl under three years old with a congenital heart defect.

The chain links TRBV5-6 to TRBJ2-5, with TRBD2 as a possible D gene (6 bases). Germline CDR1 reads SGHDT; CDR2 reads YYEEEE. The length of the CDR3 is 13 residues. V dropped 7 bases and J dropped 4 bases, with 14 bases sitting between them. The CDR3: CASRRGKGETQYF. The DNA for the CDR3 is TGTGCCAGCCGGCGGGGAAAAGGAGAGACCCAGTACTTC.

V gene TRBV28 combines with J gene TRBJ1-2; TRBD1 is a possible D gene (6 bases). Germline V gene lookup returns CDR1 MDHEN and CDR2 SYDVKM. This CDR3 is 14 amino acids long. Between the trimmed V and J ends, which lost 6 bases and 2 bases, there was a span of 13 bases. DNA of the CDR3: TGTGCCAGCAGCTGGGACATCTCAAACTATGGCTACACCTTC. Translation: CASSWDISNYGYTF.

V is TRBV5-4 and J is TRBJ2-3; 14 nucleotides line up with TRBD2. Unmatched junction bases numbered 7, after V lost 4 bases and J lost 0 bases. Germline CDR1 is SGHNT and CDR2 is YYREEE (reference sequence). The CDR3 spans 18 residues. This chain's CDR3 is CASSLRTSGGKSTDTQYF. The CDR3 coding sequence is TGTGCCAGCAGCCTCCGGACTAGCGGGGGGAAAAGCACAGATACGCAGTATTTT.

The rearrangement uses TRBV4-3 and TRBJ2-1; 9 positions match TRBD2. Germline CDR1 is LGHNA and CDR2 is YSLEER. The V and J ends lost 1 base and 11 bases, in that order; junction bases with no gene match: 3. The CDR3 has 13 residues. DNA for the CDR3: TGCGCCAGCAGCCAAGTCCTAGCGGGGCAGCAGTTCTTC. Translating gives CASSQVLAGQQFF.

The V call is TRBV19, the J call TRBJ1-5; D not resolved. This CDR3 has 15 residues. V dropped 6 bases and J dropped 3 bases, with 15 bases sitting between them. The V gene's germline CDR1 is LNHDA and CDR2 SQIVND (reference sequence). The CDR3 bases are TGTGCCAGTAGGGGTAGGAGGGAGCCCAATCAGCCCCAGCATTTT. It encodes CASRGRREPNQPQHF.

This clone was counted once. The chain employs TRBV9 and TRBJ2-7, with TRBD2 matching over 15 bases. V gave up 4 bases and J gave up 0 bases; unmatched junction bases: 11. The CDR3 is 19 amino acids. Germline assignment: CDR1 SGDLS and CDR2 YYNGEE. This chain's CDR3 is CASSPRLGTSGRSSYEQYF. For the CDR3, the DNA is TGTGCCAGCAGCCCCCGGTTGGGGACTAGCGGGAGGAGCTCCTACGAGCAGTACTTC.

The chain couples TRBV27 to TRBJ1-1; 11 nucleotides line up with TRBD1. V shed 4 bases, J shed 0 bases, and the junction held 19 bases outside the gene matches. There are 21 residues in the CDR3. Germline CDR1 MNHEY, CDR2 SMNVEV (reference sequence). CDR3 bases: TGTGCCAGCAGTTCGCTTTCCACCAAGGACAGGGGGCAGGCCGTGAACACTGAAGCTTTCTTT. Encoded protein: CASSSLSTKDRGQAVNTEAFF.

This chain uses TRBV25-1 with TRBJ1-1; 9 bases are shared with TRBD1. The V and J ends lost 7 bases and 5 bases, in that order; junction bases with no gene match: 5. Germline-derived CDR1 and CDR2 are MGHDK and SYGVNS. This CDR3 spans 13 amino acids. The chain's CDR3 is CASKTGQGTEAFF. DNA for the CDR3: TGTGCCAGCAAGACAGGACAGGGGACTGAAGCTTTCTTT.

This clone has only a few counts. The V call is TRBV5-5, the J call TRBJ2-7; tentatively, D is TRBD2 (6 bases). Trimming left V 3 bases short and J 0 bases short, with 13 bases between. There are 15 residues in the CDR3. Germline V gene lookup returns CDR1 SGHKS and CDR2 YYEKEE (reference sequence). Here the CDR3 DNA reads TGTGCCAGCAGCTCTGGAGGGGACCACTCCTACGAGCAGTACTTC. This encodes CASSSGGDHSYEQYF.

This rearrangement joins TRBV21-1 to TRBJ1-2; whether TRBD1, the table's D call, matches the DNA was not checked. TRBV21-1 represents a pseudogene. The CDR3 totals 15 residues. In DNA, the CDR3 is TGTGCCAGCAGCAATACTCCGACAGGGCTTGGTGGCTACACCTTC. Translation: CASSNTPTGLGGYTF.

The CDR3, as DNA: TGTGCCAGCTCACCGTCGACAGGGTCTGTACGGGGAAGCAATCAGCCCCAGCATTTT. It translates to CASSPSTGSVRGSNQPQHF. V is TRBV18 and J is TRBJ1-5; TRBD1 agrees at 7 bases. The CDR3 totals 19 residues. With V trimmed by 3 bases and J by 1 base, 15 bases remained unmatched. The germline V gene encodes CDR1 KGHSH and CDR2 LQKENI.

CDR3 nucleotides: TGTGCCAGCAGTTTTGGGGTCAGGGGGCGCATCTACGAGCAGTACTTC. It encodes CASSFGVRGRIYEQYF. This sequence joins TRBV28 and TRBJ2-7; 8 bases agree with TRBD1. CDR3 length equals 16 residues. The J segment lost 3 bases and the V segment lost 3 bases, leaving 10 bases of the junction unmatched. The germline gives CDR1 MDHEN, CDR2 SYDVKM.

The chain is built from TRBV10-3 and TRBJ2-7, with TRBD1 as a possible D gene (6 bases). Germline loops: CDR1 ENHRY, CDR2 SYGVKD. V was cut by 6 bases and J by 1 base, with 16 bases left in between. This CDR3 has 15 residues. The CDR3: CAISLNQGKSYEQYF. In nucleotides, the CDR3 is TGTGCCATCAGCCTCAACCAGGGGAAGTCCTACGAGCAGTACTTC.

The rearrangement links TRBV7-2 to TRBJ1-2; the D gene is possibly TRBD1 (5 bases). Germline assignment: CDR1 SGHTA and CDR2 FQGNSA. V was pared by 7 bases and J by 4 bases, with 22 bases between. This CDR3 comprises 16 residues. DNA for the CDR3: TGTGCCAGCATGCTGGACAAGCTAGATGTGTCCTATGGCTACACCTTC. Translated: CASMLDKLDVSYGYTF.

The V gene is TRBV4-3, the J gene TRBJ2-3; no clear D. Germline CDR1 is LGHNA and CDR2 is YSLEER. The CDR3 loop spans 16 amino acids. Trimming cost V 0 bases and J 4 bases, with 14 bases left between them. This CDR3 reads CASSQDLWRAADTQYF. CDR3 sequence (DNA): TGCGCCAGCAGCCAAGATCTGTGGAGAGCAGCAGATACGCAGTATTTT.

The chain joins TRBV7-3 to TRBJ1-5; D unresolved. The V end lost 1 base, the J end lost 5 bases, and 6 bases lay between the germline ends. The CDR3 is made up of 13 amino acids. Germline CDR1 SGHTA, CDR2 FQGTGA. The CDR3 nucleotides are TGTGCCAGCAGCTTAAGGAGGGATCAGCCCCAGCATTTT. Amino acids: CASSLRRDQPQHF.

The chain uses TRBV10-2 and TRBJ2-5, with 7 nucleotides matching TRBD2. Germline CDR1 reads WSHSY; CDR2 reads SAAADI. Trimming cost V 2 bases and J 5 bases; bases outside gene matches: 2. The CDR3 covers 13 residues. The CDR3 is CASSEGGGETQYF. The CDR3 DNA reads TGCGCCAGCAGTGAGGGGGGAGGGGAGACCCAGTACTTC.

V and J are TRBV2 and TRBJ1-2, with 7 bases matching TRBD1. The CDR3 has 14 residues. Unmatched junction bases numbered 10, after V lost 8 bases and J lost 4 bases. Germline V gene data show CDR1 as SNHLY and CDR2 as FYNNEI. The CDR3 is CASRRQGTIYGYTF. CDR3 nucleotides: TGTGCCAGCCGAAGACAGGGAACTATCTATGGCTACACCTTC.

The chain links TRBV20-1 to TRBJ1-1; a weak D match, TRBD1 (6 bases). Germline V lookup: CDR1 DFQATT, CDR2 SNEGSKA (reference sequence). The CDR3 runs to 11 residues. V gave up 8 bases and J gave up 3 bases, with 10 bases separating them. The CDR3 spells CSPRQDTEAFF. The CDR3, as DNA: TGCAGTCCCCGACAGGACACTGAAGCTTTCTTT.

V is TRBV6-5 and J is TRBJ1-5; TRBD1 aligns across 7 bases. CDR1 and CDR2 from the germline V gene are MNHEY and SVGAGI. The CDR3 is 15 amino acids. J lost 1 base, V lost 6 bases, and 6 bases had no gene match. CDR3 loop: CASRPQGLSNQPQHF. The DNA of the CDR3 is TGTGCCAGCAGGCCACAGGGGTTGAGCAATCAGCCCCAGCATTTT.